These T cell receptor beta chains were read from a single sample in a study of T cells in Graves' hyperthyroidism and ophthalmopathy. TCRdb recomputed calls from the multiplex PCR reads with MiXCR, one row per CDR3 protein. The table includes 350,000 or so distinct CDR3 sequences, around 18% detected once. Sequencing input: blood. The receptors stem from a woman aged 40 to 50 with Graves' ophthalmopathy. CDR3s include the opening cysteine and the closing phenylalanine or tryptophan. Each record gives: J gene, clone size, V gene, D gene, CDR3 length, CDR3 protein, CDR3 DNA. A D gene is named only where the DNA matches it firmly. Size tells how often a clone was seen (once, few, many) or the class of an expanded clone, and some rows leave it out.

TRBJ1-1 many TRBV6-5 . 14 CASRIGGLVTEAFF TGTGCCAGCAGAATCGGGGGGCTTGTCACTGAAGCTTTCTTT
TRBJ1-5 many TRBV2 TRBD1 17 CASRAGTGLVSNQPQHF TGTGCCAGCAGGGCCGGGACAGGGTTGGTTAGCAATCAGCCCCAGCATTTT
TRBJ1-1 many TRBV27 TRBD1 12 CASRRGQGQAFF TGTGCCAGCAGAAGGGGACAGGGCCAAGCTTTCTTT
TRBJ2-3 many TRBV6-2/TRBV6-3 . 15 CASSYSVMAADTQYF TGTGCCAGCAGTTACTCGGTGATGGCGGCAGATACGCAGTATTTT
TRBJ1-5 medium-sized TRBV12-3/TRBV12-4 . 14 CASSLSGEVQPQHF TGTGCCAGCAGTTTATCGGGGGAGGTTCAGCCCCAGCATTTT
TRBJ2-2 many TRBV20-1 . 11 CSTKRAGELFF TGCAGCACGAAGAGGGCCGGGGAGCTGTTTTTT
TRBJ1-1 . TRBV20-1 . 16 CSARVGRGAMGTEAFF TGCAGTGCTAGAGTAGGGAGGGGGGCGATGGGCACTGAAGCTTTCTTT
TRBJ2-2 many TRBV6-5 . 15 CASSYWDSHTGELFF TGTGCCAGCAGTTACTGGGACTCCCACACCGGGGAGCTGTTTTTT
TRBJ2-5 many TRBV6-5 TRBD1 16 CASSYATGGPQETQYF TGTGCCAGCAGTTACGCGACAGGGGGCCCCCAAGAGACCCAGTACTTC
TRBJ2-7 many TRBV20-1 TRBD2 15 CSARAQRGSTYEQYF TGCAGTGCTAGAGCACAGCGGGGGAGTACCTACGAGCAGTACTTC
TRBJ1-5 . TRBV29-1 . 12 CSVEAPNQPQHF TGCAGCGTTGAGGCACCTAATCAGCCCCAGCATTTT
TRBJ1-5 many TRBV27 . 13 CASSFQTNQPQHF TGTGCCAGCAGTTTCCAAACAAATCAGCCCCAGCATTTT
TRBJ2-5 many TRBV6-2/TRBV6-3 . 11 CGTGVAETQYF TGTGGGACGGGGGTAGCAGAGACCCAGTACTTC
TRBJ2-4 few TRBV18 TRBD1 15 CASSPGTGVGNIQYF TGTGCCAGCTCGCCAGGGACAGGGGTCGGAAACATTCAGTACTTC
TRBJ2-4 many TRBV5-6 . 14 CASSFTGTKNIQYF TGTGCCAGCAGCTTTACGGGAACCAAAAACATTCAGTACTTC
TRBJ2-5 many TRBV25-1 TRBD2 11 CASWGGKTQYF TGTGCCAGCTGGGGGGGGAAGACCCAGTACTTC
TRBJ2-3 . TRBV12-3/TRBV12-4 . 12 CASTQSGNRQYF TGTGCCAGCACCCAGTCGGGTAATCGGCAGTATTTT
TRBJ2-7 many TRBV13 . 12 CASSLGPGRQYF TGTGCCAGCAGCTTAGGCCCGGGACGGCAGTACTTC
TRBJ2-5 many TRBV11-2 . 14 CASSSHRARETQYF TGTGCCAGCAGCTCACACAGGGCCAGAGAGACCCAGTACTTC
TRBJ1-2 . TRBV6-2/TRBV6-3 . 11 CASFWNYGYTF TGTGCCAGCTTTTGGAACTATGGCTACACCTTC
TRBJ2-5 many TRBV6-5 TRBD2 15 CASSYSRTSLKTQYF TGTGCCAGCAGTTACTCGAGGACTAGCTTGAAGACCCAGTACTTC
TRBJ2-2 many TRBV19 . 15 CASSILDTITGELFF TGTGCCAGTAGTATTCTGGACACAATCACCGGGGAGCTGTTTTTT
TRBJ2-1 . TRBV24-1 . 16 CATEGPAIGANNEQFF TGTGCCACCGAGGGGCCGGCGATAGGGGCGAACAATGAGCAGTTCTTC
TRBJ1-3 many TRBV29-1 . 15 CSVLGYNTGGNTIYF TGCAGCGTCCTGGGATATAATACGGGTGGAAACACCATATATTTT
TRBJ2-4 many TRBV28 . 14 CASSLPGKENIQYF TGTGCCAGCAGTTTACCAGGGAAGGAAAACATTCAGTACTTC
TRBJ1-5 many TRBV20-1 TRBD1 15 CSARKARGLAQPQHF TGCAGTGCTAGAAAAGCCAGGGGGCTTGCGCAGCCCCAGCATTTT
TRBJ2-5 many TRBV28 . 14 CASSPRQMQETQYF TGTGCCAGCAGTCCCCGGCAGATGCAAGAGACCCAGTACTTC
TRBJ2-7 many TRBV6-1 . 12 CASSEADTEQYF TGTGCCAGCAGTGAAGCCGACACAGAGCAGTACTTC
TRBJ2-7 many TRBV9 . 13 CASSVEQSYEQYF TGTGCCAGCAGCGTAGAACAGTCCTACGAGCAGTACTTC
TRBJ1-2 many TRBV28 . 11 CASSRTDGYTF TGTGCCAGCAGTCGAACGGATGGCTACACCTTC
TRBJ1-1 many TRBV12-3/TRBV12-4 . 13 CASSLGEFTEAFF TGTGCCAGCAGTTTGGGGGAGTTCACTGAAGCTTTCTTT
TRBJ2-5 many TRBV18 . 12 CASSPASQTQYF TGTGCCAGCTCACCAGCTAGCCAGACCCAGTACTTC
TRBJ2-7 many TRBV5-1 . 14 CASSTGHPAYEQYF TGCGCCAGCAGCACGGGACACCCAGCCTACGAGCAGTACTTC
TRBJ1-1 many TRBV6-5 . 12 CASGELNTEAFF TGTGCCAGCGGGGAGTTGAACACTGAAGCTTTCTTT
TRBJ1-5 many TRBV12-3/TRBV12-4 TRBD1 14 CASRSGTANQPQHF TGTGCCAGCAGGTCTGGGACAGCCAATCAGCCCCAGCATTTT
TRBJ1-1 many TRBV19 . 14 CASSIGVANTEAFF TGTGCCAGTAGCATTGGGGTTGCAAACACTGAAGCTTTCTTT
TRBJ1-6 many TRBV28 TRBD1 13 CASSDRGFSPLHF TGTGCCAGCTCCGACAGGGGATTTTCACCCCTCCACTTT
TRBJ2-7 many TRBV7-2 . 15 CASSPRAGNSYEQYF TGTGCCAGCAGCCCCCGGGCCGGAAATTCCTACGAGCAGTACTTC
TRBJ2-7 many TRBV12-3/TRBV12-4 . 15 CASSLAKGPSYEQYF TGTGCCAGCAGTTTGGCCAAGGGCCCTTCCTACGAGCAGTACTTC
TRBJ1-5 many TRBV10-3 TRBD1 16 CATIKGQDYSNQPQHF TGTGCCACCATAAAGGGACAGGACTATAGCAATCAGCCCCAGCATTTT
TRBJ1-5 . TRBV6-5 . 14 CASSYPGGHQPQHF TGTGCCAGCAGTTACCCCGGAGGGCATCAGCCCCAGCATTTT
TRBJ1-1 many TRBV28 . 15 CASIPSRGRGTEAFF TGTGCCAGCATCCCATCGCGGGGGAGAGGGACTGAAGCTTTCTTT
TRBJ1-5 many TRBV3-1 . 14 CASSQGSGFQPQHF TGTGCCAGCAGCCAAGGATCAGGTTTTCAGCCCCAGCATTTT
TRBJ1-1 many TRBV6-5 TRBD1 15 CASSYSGTGGTEAFF TGTGCCAGCAGTTACTCTGGGACAGGGGGCACTGAAGCTTTCTTT
TRBJ1-2 many TRBV11-2 . 15 CASSRLGEVSVGYTF TGTGCCAGCAGCAGACTCGGGGAGGTTTCGGTGGGCTACACCTTC
TRBJ2-7 many TRBV11-2 . 15 CASSLVKGLIYEQYF TGTGCCAGCAGCTTAGTGAAGGGATTAATCTACGAGCAGTACTTC
TRBJ2-7 many TRBV11-2 . 14 CASSIGGSSYEQYF TGTGCCAGCAGCATAGGGGGGAGCTCCTACGAGCAGTACTTC
TRBJ1-1 many TRBV12-3/TRBV12-4 . 14 CASSLLGEGTEAFF TGTGCCAGCAGTTTATTGGGGGAAGGCACTGAAGCTTTCTTT
TRBJ1-1 once TRBV6-1 . 16 CASSRSRTGGFTEAFF TGTGCCAGCAGTCGTTCCAGGACGGGGGGATTCACTGAAGCTTTCTTT
TRBJ1-3 . TRBV11-2 . 18 CASSFSPDRLISGNTIYF TGTGCCAGCAGCTTTAGTCCGGATCGGCTCATCTCTGGAAACACCATATATTTT
TRBJ2-5 many TRBV28 . 13 CASSLLSLETQYF TGTGCCAGCAGTTTACTATCTTTAGAGACCCAGTACTTC
TRBJ1-5 . TRBV10-2 . 13 CASTRGGNQPQHF TGCGCCAGCACTCGGGGCGGCAATCAGCCCCAGCATTTT
TRBJ2-6 many TRBV6-2/TRBV6-3 TRBD1 18 CASSYSGTGRGGANVLTF TGTGCCAGCAGTTACTCCGGGACAGGGCGAGGTGGGGCCAACGTCCTGACTTTC
TRBJ1-2 few TRBV27 . 13 CASSLRARGGYIF TGTGCCAGCAGTCTACGAGCTCGAGGAGGCTACATCTTC
TRBJ1-2 . TRBV28 TRBD1 15 CASSYGVTGNYGYIF TGTGCCAGCAGTTATGGAGTGACAGGGAACTATGGCTACATCTTC